This T cell receptor (beta chain) was recorded in a study of OX40 agonist ivuxolimab in advanced cancers. Broader study findings: There were, on average, more expanded clones in CD8+ T cells than in CD4+.

This clone was seen once. Its antigen remains unknown. V lost 0 bases to trimming and J lost 5 bases, with 14 bases between them. The CDR3 sequence is 15 residues long. From germline, CDR1 is MNHEY and CDR2 SVGAGI. Profiling relied on immunoSEQ multiplex PCR, and the TCRdb table lists in-frame clones only, not all of them. This repertoire shows 37,000 or so clones, around 82% found once; its top ten account for approximately 1.8%. The J gene is TRBJ2-7, the V gene TRBV6-5; no clear D. Sequenced here: CD4+ or CD8+ T cells sorted from blood, sampled in a trial of the OX40 agonist ivuxolimab. The origin of this receptor is an adult with an advanced solid tumor such as melanoma, head and neck, liver or kidney cancer. The CDR3 DNA reads TGTGCCAGCAGTTACTCGGGTGGGAAACAAGACGAGCAGTACTTC. Its protein is CASSYSGGKQDEQYF.